A selection of T cell receptor beta chains follows, all from one sample in a study of T cell repertoires in cytomegalovirus infection. TCRdb used MiXCR to reprocess the reads, holding one entry per CDR3 protein. The sample yields around 490,000 distinct CDR3 sequences, 26% seen once. Sequencing was carried out using PBMCs. Receptors originate from a human donor in good health (CMV status not recorded). Some clones in this sample may be carry-over from other donors' samples. Each CDR3 is given with its conserved first and last residue. The order of the fields is CDR3 protein, CDR3 DNA, J gene, V gene, D gene, clone size. A D gene is named only where the DNA matches it firmly. Size is stated for part of the rows, as once, few or many counts, or as a class when the clone is expanded.

CASSFSERYHNEQFF TGTGCCAGCAGCTTTTCCGAGCGATACCACAATGAGCAGTTCTTC TRBJ2-1 TRBV7-9 - many
CASSTTGTDYNEQFF TGCGCCAGCAGCACGACCGGGACTGACTACAATGAGCAGTTCTTC TRBJ2-1 TRBV5-1 - once
CASSSGTSGRGYEQFF TGTGCCAGCAGCTCGGGGACTAGCGGGAGAGGATATGAGCAGTTCTTC TRBJ2-1 TRBV7-9 TRBD2 -
CASSSTEGSGRFSYNEQFF TGTGCCAGCAGCTCCACTGAGGGTAGCGGGAGGTTCTCCTACAATGAGCAGTTCTTC TRBJ2-1 TRBV11-2 TRBD2 few
CASSHLRASGDNEQFF TGTGCCAGCAGCCACCTCAGGGCATCCGGCGACAATGAGCAGTTCTTC TRBJ2-1 TRBV7-2 - many
CASRSPAYTYNEQFF TGTGCCAGTAGAAGTCCGGCGTACACCTACAATGAGCAGTTCTTC TRBJ2-1 TRBV19 - few
CSAPGLLDTQYF TGCAGTGCTCCCGGACTATTAGATACGCAGTATTTT TRBJ2-3 TRBV20-1 - few
CASSSGTGGARHYGYTF TGTGCCAGTAGTTCCGGGACAGGGGGCGCAAGGCACTATGGCTACACCTTC TRBJ1-2 TRBV19 TRBD1 few
CASSVVGGSGYTF TGTGCCAGCAGCGTAGTAGGGGGCAGTGGCTACACCTTC TRBJ1-2 TRBV9 TRBD1 -
CASSATSLDTGELFF TGTGCCAGTAGTGCAACTAGCTTGGACACCGGGGAGCTGTTTTTT TRBJ2-2 TRBV19 - many
CSARHQSTWVDTQYF TGCAGTGCTAGACATCAGAGCACCTGGGTGGATACGCAGTATTTT TRBJ2-3 TRBV20-1 - -
CASSLGRGLAGETQYF TGTGCCAGCAGCCTGGGCCGGGGACTAGCGGGAGAGACCCAGTACTTC TRBJ2-5 TRBV5-6 TRBD2 few
CASTPGSFSNQPQHF TGTGCCAGCACCCCCGGCTCCTTTAGCAATCAGCCCCAGCATTTT TRBJ1-5 TRBV12-3/TRBV12-4 - -
CASSFGTATVLSGNTIYF TGTGCCAGCAGTTTCGGGACGGCTACTGTGCTCTCTGGAAACACCATATATTTT TRBJ1-3 TRBV12-3/TRBV12-4 - -
CASSLVQNYGYTF TGTGCCAGCAGCTTAGTCCAGAACTATGGCTACACCTTC TRBJ1-2 TRBV7-9 - -
CASSQWVSQETQYF TGCGCCAGCAGCCAATGGGTCTCCCAAGAGACCCAGTACTTC TRBJ2-5 TRBV4-1 - few
CASSPDRENYGYTF TGTGCCAGCAGTCCCGACAGGGAAAACTATGGCTACACCTTC TRBJ1-2 TRBV28 TRBD1 -
CASSSRLARPRRIYEQYF TGTGCCAGCAGTTCCCGACTAGCTAGGCCCCGACGAATCTACGAGCAGTACTTC TRBJ2-7 TRBV12-3/TRBV12-4 TRBD2 many
CSARDLGQGIAAEAFF TGCAGTGCTAGAGATCTTGGGCAGGGGATAGCGGCTGAAGCTTTCTTT TRBJ1-1 TRBV20-1 - -
CASSSYMQGRETQYF TGTGCCAGCAGTTCCTATATGCAGGGGCGGGAGACCCAGTACTTC TRBJ2-5 TRBV28 - few
CATYPADSSYNEQFF TGTGCCACCTACCCAGCCGATAGCTCCTACAATGAGCAGTTCTTC TRBJ2-1 TRBV6-5 - few
CASSFGAVKETQYF TGTGCCAGCAGCTTCGGAGCCGTCAAAGAGACCCAGTACTTC TRBJ2-5 TRBV7-2 - -